Listed below are T cell receptor beta chains from one sample, sequenced in a study of identical twins. From the 5' RACE reads, TCRdb called clonotypes with MiXCR, one entry per CDR3 protein. The sample lists some 790,000 distinct CDR3 sequences; 15% to 20% were seen once. The same data also contributed to another study, on T cells expressing NK-cell markers.

What was sequenced was PBMCs. These TCRs come from a woman between 18 and 29 years old in good health. Both conserved end residues are part of each CDR3. The order of the fields is V gene, CDR3 length, J gene, D gene, clone size, CDR3 DNA, CDR3 protein. D genes are given only for firm matches. The size field is filled for only some rows; it gives once, few, many or a size class.

>TRBV30|13|TRBJ2-1|NA|few
TGTGCCTGGATACTGCTCTCCTACAATGAGCAGTTCTTC
CAWILLSYNEQFF
>TRBV7-9|15|TRBJ2-1|NA|few
TGTGCCAGCAGCCTTAGCGGCTCACGGGCCAATGAGCAGTTCTTC
CASSLSGSRANEQFF
>TRBV7-9|15|TRBJ1-2|NA|few
TGTGCCAGCAGCCCTACACAGGTGCAGAGCTATGGCTACACCTTC
CASSPTQVQSYGYTF
>TRBV6-2/TRBV6-3|16|TRBJ2-1|TRBD2|NA
TGTGCCAGCAGTTACTCGAGCCTAGCGGGAGACTATGAGCAGTTCTTC
CASSYSSLAGDYEQFF
>TRBV7-2|14|TRBJ1-2|NA|NA
TGTGCCAGCAGCCAAGGTCAGGGGCTCTATGGCTACACCTTC
CASSQGQGLYGYTF
>TRBV21-1|14|TRBJ1-5|NA|NA
TGTGCCAGCAGCAAGGCGCAGGGCAATCAGCCCCAGCATTTT
CASSKAQGNQPQHF
>TRBV7-2|15|TRBJ2-3|NA|NA
TGTGCCAGCAGCCAAACGGACGGGGTTAGGGATACGCAGTATTTT
CASSQTDGVRDTQYF
>TRBV6-1|13|TRBJ2-5|TRBD2|NA
TGTGCCTCTCACTGGGAGGGATCCGAGACCCAGTACTTC
CASHWEGSETQYF
>TRBV4-3|17|TRBJ2-5|NA|few
TGCGCCAGCAGCCTGGACGGGGGGCGTTTATCCCCAGAGACCCAGTACTTC
CASSLDGGRLSPETQYF
>TRBV5-1|13|TRBJ2-1|TRBD2|NA
TGCGCCAGCAGCTTTAGCGGGTTAAATGAGCAGTTCTTC
CASSFSGLNEQFF
>TRBV20-1|14|TRBJ2-7|TRBD2|NA
TGCAGTGCTAGGACTAGCGGGAAGTTACACGAGCAGTACTTC
CSARTSGKLHEQYF
>TRBV6-5|16|TRBJ1-3|NA|NA
TGTGCCAGCAGTTACTCGAAAGGTTACTCTGGAAACACCATATATTTT
CASSYSKGYSGNTIYF
>TRBV18|14|TRBJ2-1|NA|few
TGTGCCAGCTCACCTCAACTCTTCTACAATGAGCAGTTCTTC
CASSPQLFYNEQFF
>TRBV18|12|TRBJ2-1|NA|NA
TGTGCCAGCTCATACAGGGGAGGGGAGCAGTTCTTC
CASSYRGGEQFF
>TRBV18|11|TRBJ2-1|NA|NA
TGTGCCAGTGTCCGGGGCGATGAGCAGTTCTTC
CASVRGDEQFF
>TRBV4-3|18|TRBJ2-1|TRBD2|many
TGCGCCAGCAGCCAGACGGGACTAGCGGGAATTATCTACAATGAGCAGTTCTTC
CASSQTGLAGIIYNEQFF
>TRBV12-3/TRBV12-4|14|TRBJ1-3|NA|NA
TGTGCCAGCAGTACCCAGGGTGGAGGAAACACCATATATTTT
CASSTQGGGNTIYF
>TRBV11-2|13|TRBJ1-5|NA|few
TGTGCCAGCAGCTTAGATCTAGATCAGCCCCAGCATTTT
CASSLDLDQPQHF
>TRBV7-9|14|TRBJ2-1|NA|NA
TGTGCCAGCAGCTCTACAGGATTTTCGTATGAGCAGTTCTTC
CASSSTGFSYEQFF
>TRBV12-3/TRBV12-4|13|TRBJ2-5|TRBD2|few
TGTGCCAGCAGTACTAGCGGTACAAGGACCCAGTACTTC
CASSTSGTRTQYF
>TRBV10-3|14|TRBJ2-7|TRBD2|few
TGTGCCACCCGCAGCGGGAGCCAAACCTACGAGCAGTACTTC
CATRSGSQTYEQYF
>TRBV6-5|16|TRBJ2-1|TRBD2|NA
TGTGCCAGCAGTTATCTGACGGGACTAATCCCCAATGAGCAGTTCTTC
CASSYLTGLIPNEQFF
>TRBV4-3|17|TRBJ1-1|NA|few
TGCGCCAGCAGCCCCCATGGGGCCAGGGTCAGGAACACTGAAGCTTTCTTT
CASSPHGARVRNTEAFF
>TRBV20-1|15|TRBJ2-3|NA|many
TGCAGTGCTAGAGGTCCCAGGGTTAGCACAGATACGCAGTATTTT
CSARGPRVSTDTQYF
>TRBV20-1|13|TRBJ1-2|NA|NA
TGCAGTGCTAGAGATGCCGGGAACTATGGCTACACCTTC
CSARDAGNYGYTF
>TRBV18|16|TRBJ1-2|NA|few
TGTGCCAGCTCACGGACTATAGACGGGGCTGCGGGTGGCTACACCTTC
CASSRTIDGAAGGYTF
>TRBV5-5|13|TRBJ2-1|NA|NA
TGTGCCAGCCACGGACCTATCCACAATGAGCAGTTCTTC
CASHGPIHNEQFF
>TRBV3-1|14|TRBJ1-4|NA|NA
TGTGCCAGCAGCCAAGGAGTGGGATGGAGAAAACTGTTTTTT
CASSQGVGWRKLFF
>TRBV11-2|15|TRBJ2-1|NA|NA
TGTGCCAGCAGCCTAATAGCGGTTAGGGGTAATGAGCAGTTCTTC
CASSLIAVRGNEQFF
>TRBV25-1|15|TRBJ2-6|NA|few
TGTGCCAGCAGTGAATATCGCCCTGGGGCCAACGTCCTGACTTTC
CASSEYRPGANVLTF
>TRBV6-2/TRBV6-3|13|TRBJ2-7|TRBD2|NA
TGTGCCAGCCGGACTAGCGGGATCTACGAGCAGTACTTC
CASRTSGIYEQYF
>TRBV12-3/TRBV12-4|15|TRBJ2-1|TRBD1|NA
TGTGCCAGCAGCCCACAGGGGTATAGTGCTAATGAGCAGTTCTTC
CASSPQGYSANEQFF
>TRBV12-3/TRBV12-4|14|TRBJ1-1|TRBD1|NA
TGTGCCAGCGGCCGACAGGGTTTAATAACTGAAGCTTTCTTT
CASGRQGLITEAFF